This paragraph reports one T cell receptor (beta chain). Antigen unknown. Germline assignment: CDR1 MNHEY and CDR2 SVGAGI. The CDR3 runs 15 residues. Trimming took off 0 bases at V and 6 bases at J, with 11 bases between the two ends. TCR beta CDR3 regions were amplified from RNA transcripts. Initially, a first-round RT-PCR of the TCR CDR3 employed the HTBI primer set. TCRdb reanalysed the multiplex PCR reads using MiXCR and keeps one entry per CDR3 protein. The sample contains under 450,000 distinct CDR3 sequences, approximately 14% of which appear only once. This entry is derived from a study of T cells in Graves' hyperthyroidism and ophthalmopathy. General observations from the study: A median around 5.9 months before onset, the model predicted ophthalmopathy. Most thyroid clonotypes expanded above 0.001 appeared in blood too.

V is TRBV6-5 and J is TRBJ2-2; D call uncertain. This sequence was found in a woman under 30 with Graves' hyperthyroidism. Sequenced material: blood. The CDR3 reads CASSYSSLGAGELFF. CDR3 bases: TGTGCCAGCAGTTACTCATCCTTGGGTGCCGGGGAGCTGTTTTTT.